A selection of T cell receptor beta chains follows, all from one sample in a study of blood T cell repertoires in COVID-19. TCRdb's copy holds only in-frame clones and misses some; the assay was immunoSEQ multiplex PCR. This sample has a few hundred thousand clones; 75% to 85% occur once, and the top ten carry approximately 8.7%. The sequenced material came from PBMCs or T cells enriched from blood (not recorded which). These receptors all stem from a man aged 35 to 55 who had recovered from COVID-19. CDR3s include the opening cysteine and the closing phenylalanine or tryptophan. The D gene is left open where the match is weak. Only some rows state a clone size, as once, few, many or a class for expanded clones.

clone size,V gene,J gene,D gene,CDR3 protein,CDR3 DNA
-,TRBV5-1,TRBJ1-4,TRBD1,CASSAGQGGEKLFF,TGCGCCAGCAGCGCGGGACAGGGAGGTGAAAAACTGTTTTTT
few,TRBV9,TRBJ1-2,TRBD1,CASSVATGAAYGYTF,TGTGCCAGCAGCGTAGCGACAGGGGCGGCCTATGGCTACACCTTC
-,TRBV15,TRBJ2-3,TRBD2,CATTDQIAGGRPDTQYF,TGTGCCACCACGGACCAAATAGCGGGAGGACGACCAGATACGCAGTATTTT
-,TRBV2,TRBJ1-2,-,CASSQRTGANYGYTF,TGTGCCAGCAGTCAGAGGACTGGAGCTAACTATGGCTACACCTTC
-,TRBV2,TRBJ1-1,-,CASSSDRVNTEAFF,TGTGCCAGCAGTTCCGACAGAGTAAACACTGAAGCTTTCTTT
-,TRBV29-1,TRBJ1-4,-,CAGGRTNEKLFF,TGCGCCGGCGGCAGAACTAATGAAAAACTGTTTTTT
-,TRBV6-5,TRBJ2-7,-,CASSSPGTTQYEQYF,TGTGCCAGCTCCTCACCCGGGACAACCCAATACGAGCAGTACTTC
-,TRBV27,TRBJ1-1,-,CASSRGQRGTEAFF,TGTGCCAGCAGTAGAGGACAGAGAGGCACTGAAGCTTTCTTT
-,TRBV5-1,TRBJ1-4,-,CASSPGGAVEKLFF,TGCGCCAGCAGCCCCGGGGGTGCAGTTGAAAAACTGTTTTTT
-,TRBV18,TRBJ1-1,-,CASSPGAGGTEAFF,TGTGCCAGCTCACCTGGGGCAGGAGGGACTGAAGCTTTCTTT
-,TRBV25-1,TRBJ1-1,-,CASSAGTGNTEAFF,TGTGCCAGCTCCGCGGGGACCGGGAACACTGAAGCTTTCTTT
-,TRBV18,TRBJ1-1,-,CASSPDSWNTEAFF,TGTGCCAGCTCACCCGACAGCTGGAACACTGAAGCTTTCTTT
-,TRBV5-1,TRBJ1-4,TRBD1,CASSLTGTEGEKLFF,TGCGCCAGCAGCTTAACCGGGACAGAGGGGGAAAAACTGTTTTTT
-,TRBV7-9,TRBJ2-7,-,CASSGGVADYEQYF,TGTGCCAGCAGCGGAGGTGTGGCAGATTACGAGCAGTACTTC
-,TRBV11-2,TRBJ2-1,-,CASSPGVSRSYNEQFF,TGTGCCAGCAGCCCCGGTGTCTCCCGCTCCTACAATGAGCAGTTCTTC
-,TRBV18,TRBJ2-7,TRBD2,CASEGGLAGAGILSEQYF,TGTGCCAGCGAAGGGGGGCTAGCGGGAGCTGGGATCTTGAGCGAGCAGTACTTC
few,TRBV7-3,TRBJ2-2,TRBD2,CASSWGLAGGSTGELFF,TGTGCCAGCAGCTGGGGACTAGCGGGAGGTAGCACCGGGGAGCTGTTTTTT
-,TRBV5-1,TRBJ1-6,TRBD1,CASSLGAGGDSPLHF,TGCGCCAGCAGCTTAGGAGCAGGGGGCGATTCACCCCTCCACTTT
-,TRBV6-5,TRBJ2-1,-,CASSRAGTLYNEQFF,TGTGCCAGCAGCAGGGCCGGGACACTGTACAATGAGCAGTTCTTC
many,TRBV29-1,TRBJ1-1,TRBD1,CSVAGTGGTEAFF,TGCAGCGTTGCCGGGACAGGGGGCACTGAAGCTTTCTTT
few,TRBV20-1,TRBJ2-3,-,CSAPSWDTQYF,TGCAGTGCCCCTAGTTGGGATACGCAGTATTTT
-,TRBV27,TRBJ1-3,-,CASSLRGGGNTIYF,TGTGCCAGCAGTTTACGAGGGGGAGGAAACACCATATATTTT
-,TRBV2,TRBJ1-1,-,CATRREAYTEAFF,TGTGCCACAAGGAGGGAGGCGTACACTGAAGCTTTCTTT
-,TRBV30,TRBJ1-2,TRBD1,CAWITLKGANYGYTF,TGTGCCTGGATAACCCTGAAGGGGGCCAACTATGGCTACACCTTC
-,TRBV5-1,TRBJ1-3,-,CASRDGPVNTIYF,TGCGCCAGCAGGGATGGGCCAGTAAACACCATATATTTT
many,TRBV5-1,TRBJ1-3,-,CASSLTQVTGNTIYF,TGCGCCAGCAGCTTAACTCAGGTTACTGGAAACACCATATATTTT
-,TRBV10-3,TRBJ1-5,TRBD1,CAISGGGGQGGNQPQHF,TGTGCCATCAGCGGAGGGGGCGGACAGGGGGGAAATCAGCCCCAGCATTTT
once,TRBV2,TRBJ1-5,TRBD1,CASSTTGGEPNQPQHF,TGTGCCAGCAGTACTACAGGGGGCGAGCCCAATCAGCCCCAGCATTTT
-,TRBV21-1,TRBJ1-5,-,CASGGDRGRVGNQPQHF,TGTGCCAGCGGGGGCGACAGGGGGCGAGTTGGCAATCAGCCCCAGCATTTT
many,TRBV5-5,TRBJ2-7,-,CASSYESSSYEQYF,TGTGCCAGCAGCTATGAATCCAGCTCCTACGAGCAGTACTTC
-,TRBV21-1,TRBJ1-5,-,CASSKRDTVFSIYQPQHF,TGTGCCAGCAGCAAACGGGATACAGTCTTTTCTATCTATCAGCCCCAGCATTTT
-,TRBV9,TRBJ1-3,-,CASSPWDISGNTIYF,TGTGCCAGCAGCCCCTGGGACATCTCTGGAAACACCATATATTTT
-,TRBV6-5,TRBJ1-2,-,CASSRGQFYGYTF,TGTGCCAGCAGTCGCGGACAGTTCTATGGCTACACCTTC
-,TRBV5-1,TRBJ1-1,TRBD1,CASSSETGLGTEAFF,TGCGCCAGCAGCTCCGAGACAGGGTTGGGCACTGAAGCTTTCTTT
-,TRBV19,TRBJ1-3,TRBD1,CASQRTGGGNTIYF,TGTGCCAGCCAGCGGACAGGCGGTGGAAACACCATATATTTT
-,TRBV11-2,TRBJ2-6,-,CASSLAMLSSGANVLTF,TGTGCCAGCAGCTTAGCGATGTTGAGCTCTGGGGCCAACGTCCTGACTTTC
few,TRBV9,TRBJ2-1,-,CASSVVGRGGLAGSYNEQFF,TGTGCCAGCAGCGTAGTAGGCCGCGGTGGGTTGGCGGGATCTTACAATGAGCAGTTCTTC
-,TRBV12-3/TRBV12-4,TRBJ1-1,-,CASTTNGGTEAFF,TGTGCCAGCACCACCAATGGGGGGACTGAAGCTTTCTTT
once,TRBV30,TRBJ1-1,TRBD1,CAWEPTGTGYTEAFF,TGTGCCTGGGAACCGACCGGGACAGGGTACACTGAAGCTTTCTTT
-,TRBV6-6,TRBJ1-1,-,CASSTGNRDLAFF,TGTGCCAGCAGTACGGGAAACAGGGATTTGGCTTTCTTT
-,TRBV5-6,TRBJ2-2,-,CASSLGSVRSGELFF,TGTGCCAGCAGCTTGGGGTCAGTCCGGAGCGGGGAGCTGTTTTTT
-,TRBV7-9,TRBJ1-6,-,CASSPGHLESPLHF,TGTGCCAGCAGCCCCGGACATCTGGAATCACCCCTCCACTTT
-,TRBV9,TRBJ2-1,TRBD1,CASSGQGQGGSYEQFF,TGTGCCAGCAGCGGCCAGGGACAGGGCGGGTCGTATGAGCAGTTCTTC
few,TRBV12-3/TRBV12-4,TRBJ2-1,-,CASSLRFNEQFF,TGTGCCAGCAGCCTCAGATTCAATGAGCAGTTCTTC
-,TRBV18,TRBJ2-1,-,CASSPPGGQGNEQFF,TGTGCCAGCTCACCACCCGGGGGGCAAGGCAATGAGCAGTTCTTC
-,TRBV7-3,TRBJ2-3,-,CASSFLGHTDTQYF,TGTGCCAGCAGTTTTTTGGGGCACACAGATACGCAGTATTTT
-,TRBV10-2,TRBJ2-3,TRBD2,CASATSGRDTDTQYF,TGCGCCAGCGCCACTAGCGGGAGAGACACAGATACGCAGTATTTT
-,TRBV7-8,TRBJ1-6,-,CASSREAGDSPLHF,TGTGCCAGCAGCCGAGAGGCAGGGGATTCACCCCTCCACTTT